This T cell receptor beta chain was profiled in a study of blood T cell repertoires in COVID-19. Study-level information: Collection of acute and convalescent COVID-19 samples took place in the United States, Italy and Spain.

This clone came up a few times. In the authors' methods: Amplification of reference gene primers was used by the study to estimate nucleated cell counts. Profiled with immunoSEQ multiplex PCR; TCRdb holds only in-frame clones, not every one. That table is the source of V, J and clone size, and D and trimming were worked out from the DNA. The table records over 100,000 clones, approximately 84% of them present only once. Germline CDR1 and CDR2: MGHDK and SYGVNS. Trimming cost V 3 bases and J 1 base; bases outside gene matches: 5. The length of the CDR3 is 16 residues. This TCR was recovered from a woman aged 50 to 65 with acute or convalescent COVID-19. The gene calls are TRBV25-1 and TRBJ2-1, with TRBD2 identical over 8 bases. Sample: peripheral blood. The DNA of the CDR3 is TGTGCCAGCAGTGAGCCGGCTAGCGGGTCCTACAATGAGCAGTTCTTC. This codes for CASSEPASGSYNEQFF.